A selection of T cell receptor beta chains follows, all from one sample in a study of T cell responses to AZD1222 COVID-19 vaccine. TCRdb keeps only in-frame clones here, not all; method: immunoSEQ multiplex PCR. This table has 85,000 to 120,000 clones, around 87% appearing once. This specimen was peripheral blood, taken on day 0 of AZD1222 vaccination. The receptors stem from an adult in good health. Each CDR3 is given with its conserved first and last residue. D genes are given only for firm matches. Size is stated for part of the rows, as once, few or many counts, or as a class when the clone is expanded.

v_call: TRBV28; j_call: TRBJ2-7; d_call: TRBD2; clone_size: -; cdr3_aa: CASSSPGGTARREQYF; cdr3_nt: TGTGCCAGCAGTTCCCCGGGGGGGACTGCCCGGAGAGAGCAGTACTTC
v_call: TRBV9; j_call: TRBJ1-6; d_call: TRBD1; clone_size: -; cdr3_aa: CASSFRDRGESPLHF; cdr3_nt: TGTGCCAGCAGCTTCCGGGACAGGGGGGAATCACCCCTCCACTTT
v_call: TRBV6-2/TRBV6-3; j_call: TRBJ2-4; d_call: TRBD1; clone_size: few; cdr3_aa: CASSPNRDRGLAKNIQYF; cdr3_nt: TGTGCCAGCAGCCCTAACCGGGACAGGGGATTAGCCAAAAACATTCAGTACTTC
v_call: TRBV4-3; j_call: TRBJ1-1; d_call: -; clone_size: -; cdr3_aa: CASCYSHHEAFF; cdr3_nt: TGCGCCAGCTGTTATAGTCACCATGAAGCTTTCTTT
v_call: TRBV28; j_call: TRBJ1-2; d_call: -; clone_size: -; cdr3_aa: CASSLGTANYGYTF; cdr3_nt: TGTGCCAGCAGTCTCGGGACGGCCAACTATGGCTACACCTTC
v_call: TRBV19; j_call: TRBJ1-2; d_call: -; clone_size: -; cdr3_aa: CASSPYLRQGSRGYTF; cdr3_nt: TGTGCCAGTAGTCCTTATTTACGGCAGGGAAGTCGGGGCTACACCTTC
v_call: TRBV4-2; j_call: TRBJ1-1; d_call: TRBD1; clone_size: -; cdr3_aa: CASSQATGGYAEAFF; cdr3_nt: TGTGCCAGCAGCCAAGCAACAGGGGGTTATGCTGAAGCTTTCTTT
v_call: TRBV6-5; j_call: TRBJ2-5; d_call: TRBD1; clone_size: -; cdr3_aa: CASSYSAGGSETQYF; cdr3_nt: TGTGCCAGCAGTTACTCGGCAGGGGGATCGGAGACCCAGTACTTC
v_call: TRBV28; j_call: TRBJ2-3; d_call: TRBD2; clone_size: -; cdr3_aa: CASSLGRGKADTQYF; cdr3_nt: TGTGCCAGCAGTTTGGGGCGGGGGAAGGCAGATACGCAGTATTTT
v_call: TRBV4-1; j_call: TRBJ1-1; d_call: -; clone_size: -; cdr3_aa: CASSQAPGQTNTEAFF; cdr3_nt: TGCGCCAGCAGCCAAGCTCCAGGACAGACGAACACTGAAGCTTTCTTT